A selection of T cell receptor beta chains follows, all from one sample in a study of blood T cell repertoires in COVID-19. Produced via immunoSEQ multiplex PCR; TCRdb's table is partial and in-frame only. In the table there are nearly 350,000 clones, more than 70% of which are singletons. What was sequenced was peripheral blood. Receptors were obtained from a man aged 25-45 years with active or convalescent COVID-19. The CDR3 runs from the conserved cysteine through the conserved F or W.

v_call cdr3_aa
TRBV27 CASSLLAGGMAGELFF
TRBV7-9 CASSLGEDSEKPYEQYF
TRBV23-1 CASSPHPGQKNTEAFF
TRBV7-2 CASSARARGPDTQYF
TRBV18 CASSGTGTDYGYTF
TRBV5-1 CASSIGLSSYEQYF
TRBV9 CASSVGRNLNTEAFF
TRBV6-1 CASSQLEPPDEQYF
TRBV28 CASSFSLAYSGNTIYF
TRBV27 CASTPGTGANQPQHF
TRBV4-2 CASSQERGGPQHF
TRBV7-2 CASSLSTPSGGAWEQYF
TRBV6-5 CASSYSRGDTEAFF
TRBV6-5 CASSFGTSGQQFF
TRBV6-1 CASSEVGGLPGELFF
TRBV4-3 CASSQDRTASYGYTF
TRBV4-1 CASSQRPPGQEPYGYTF
TRBV6-5 CASRTDRRSYNEQFF
TRBV24-1 CATSDPTSGSTDTQYF
TRBV2 CASSEGGGYGNTIYF
TRBV6-5 CASSYSISGGEQFF
TRBV25-1 CASSDRQGVTEAFF
TRBV6-5 CASSTAPGEQYF
TRBV10-3 CAITTGGVYNEQFF
TRBV19 CASSIYGGTGAFF
TRBV28 CASSPTGTGRSTDTQYF
TRBV5-1 CASSSGQVNEQFF
TRBV5-4 CASSSHLQGEWNTEAFF
TRBV18 CASSPGRQPQHF
TRBV29-1 CSVSPGGQGMAGELFF
TRBV18 CASSTGSDTEAFF
TRBV29-1 CSVAGTGVSYNEQFF
TRBV19 CASSSRGTGELFF
TRBV30 CAWSREAEDEQFF
TRBV6-5 CASSLNRDYEQYF
TRBV28 CASRGLPGGEQFF
TRBV11-2 CASSSGRETQYF
TRBV10-3 CAIREAGGNNEQFF
TRBV18 CASSPSSGRAKNIQYF
TRBV30 CAWSTGSTPLHF
TRBV7-2 CASSLGGFGAFF
TRBV6-5 CASSSTGGEEKLFF
TRBV4-1 CASSHLVSGTGPNQPQHF
TRBV5-1 CASSQGQSNSPLHF
TRBV24-1 CATSEPTGGNTGELFF
TRBV11-1 CASSLQRVRVTEAFF
TRBV20-1 CSARLAGEQYF
TRBV3-1/TRBV3-2 CASSQDRGDSGSKRAF
TRBV3-1/TRBV3-2 CASSQGQNNQPQHF
TRBV5-4 CASSLGNREYGYTF
TRBV28 CASSLLFREANEKLFF
TRBV4-3 CASSLWGRDITGELFF